This T cell receptor (beta chain) stems from a study of T cells after yellow fever vaccination. This clonotype has more than one count but fewer than ten. Trimming took 4 bases from V and 5 from J; bases not matched to a gene: 6. The CDR3 totals 15 residues. Germline CDR1 and CDR2: SGHTA and FQGNSA. A single record per CDR3 protein comes from TCRdb applying MiXCR to the 5' RACE reads. The table shows hundreds of thousands of distinct CDR3 sequences, with around a fifth occurring only once. The sequence derives from a man aged 18 to 29 who received the YFV17D yellow fever vaccine. The sample in question was PBMCs, obtained more than 20 days after the first yellow fever vaccination. The chain has TRBV7-2 and TRBJ2-5; 11 bases line up with TRBD1. The CDR3, as DNA: TGTGCCAGCAGCTCGGACAGGGGGCTTTGGGAGACCCAGTACTTC. This codes for CASSSDRGLWETQYF.